This passage covers 23 T cell receptor beta chains from one sample sequenced in a study of T-cell reconstitution after alpha-beta-depleted transplantation in children. The TCRbeta library was prepared with unique molecular identifiers. Via MiXCR, TCRdb re-called the PCR reads, giving one row per CDR3 protein. This table has 350,000 to 450,000 distinct CDR3 sequences, 10% to 15% appearing once. The material was PBMCs, obtained from the stem cell graft. The receptors come from a human donor who donated a stem cell graft to a child with Fanconi anemia.

This chain joins TRBV29-1 and TRBJ2-3; the match to TRBD1 covers 7 bases. The CDR3 sequence is 13 residues long. The J segment lost 5 bases and the V segment lost 3 bases, leaving 5 bases of the junction unmatched. Per germline, CDR1 SQVTM and CDR2 ANQGSEA. As DNA, the CDR3 is TGCAGCGTTGAGTCAGGGGACAGAGATACGCAGTATTTT. Amino acid sequence: CSVESGDRDTQYF.

The chain couples TRBV7-8 to TRBJ2-5; D is tentatively TRBD1 or TRBD2 (5 bases each). This CDR3 comprises 16 residues. Trimming took off 5 bases at V and 4 bases at J, with 20 bases between the two ends. The germline CDR1 and CDR2 sequences are SGHVS and FQNEAQ. CDR3 bases: TGTGCCAGCAGCCCCTGGGGGACCCCTGGGACAGAGACCCAGTACTTC. Translating it yields CASSPWGTPGTETQYF.

The chain recombines TRBV10-2 with TRBJ2-3, with 9 nucleotides matching TRBD2. The germline CDR1 and CDR2 sequences are WSHSY and SAAADI. The V segment lost 3 bases and the J segment 0 bases; nucleotides outside the gene matches: 4. This CDR3 has 16 amino acids. CDR3 nucleotide sequence: TGCGCCAGCAGTGAAGCGGGGGGACCTAGCACAGATACGCAGTATTTT. It is translated as CASSEAGGPSTDTQYF.

This clonotype was counted between two and nine times. V is TRBV7-6 and J is TRBJ2-2; no clear D gene. Germline CDR1 and CDR2: SGHVS and FNYEAQ. Trimming stripped 5 bases from V and 5 bases from J, with 12 bases between. The length of the CDR3 is 14 residues. CDR3 residues: CASSQDIGTGELFF. The CDR3 DNA sequence: TGTGCCAGCAGCCAAGACATTGGGACCGGGGAGCTGTTTTTT. The whole variable domain, remainder taken from reference TRBV7-6 and TRBJ2-2, is GAGVSQSPRYKVTKRGQDVALRCDPISGHVSLYWYRQALGQGPEFLTYFNYEAQQDKSGLPNDRFSAERPEGSISTLTIQRTEQRDSAMYRCASSQDIGTGELFFGEGSRLTVL.

V gene TRBV4-2 combines with J gene TRBJ1-5; TRBD1 is a possible D gene (6 bases). CDR1 LGHNA and CDR2 YNFKEQ come from the germline V gene. The CDR3 contains 17 residues. V was cut by 0 bases and J by 4 bases, with 16 bases left in between. CDR3 nucleotide sequence: TGTGCCAGCAGCCAAGAGGGGGCACAGGGTATTAATCAGCCCCAGCATTTT. It codes for CASSQEGAQGINQPQHF.

This clonotype was observed at least ten times. In nucleotides, the CDR3 is TGTGCCAGCAGTTCCCGGGACCAAGAGACCCAGTACTTC. Protein: CASSSRDQETQYF. The chain employs TRBV27 and TRBJ2-5; D uncertain. Germline assignment: CDR1 MNHEY and CDR2 SMNVEV (reference sequence). The germline V and J ends were trimmed by 4 bases and 0 bases, with 6 bases remaining between them. There are 13 residues in the CDR3.

In its sample, this clonotype was seen many times. The chain links TRBV4-1 to TRBJ2-1, with TRBD2 matching over 8 bases. V lost 2 bases and J lost 13; bases outside the gene matches: 7. Germline V CDR1 and CDR2: MGHRA, YSYEKL. The CDR3 spans 13 residues. The CDR3 region has the DNA TGCGCCAGCAGCCAAAAGCCAGCGGGAGCCCAGTTCTTC. Translating it yields CASSQKPAGAQFF.

This clonotype was detected many times. The gene calls are TRBV11-2 and TRBJ2-1; no reliable D call. This CDR3 comprises 15 residues. Deletions cut 3 bases from V and 6 bases from J, with 15 bases between. Germline loops: CDR1 SGHAT, CDR2 FQNNGV. The CDR3 coding sequence is TGTGCCAGCAGCTTTGGCGCCCGCCGCCCCAATGAGCAGTTCTTC. It translates to CASSFGARRPNEQFF. Based on the CDR3 plus reference TRBV11-2 and TRBJ2-1, the full variable domain is EAGVAQSPRYKIIEKRQSVAFWCNPISGHATLYWYQQILGQGPKLLIQFQNNGVVDDSQLPKDRFSAERLKGVDSTLKIQPAKLEDSAVYLCASSFGARRPNEQFFGPGTRLTVL.

This clonotype was seen only a few times. The chain is built from TRBV11-2 and TRBJ1-5; D is unresolved. The CDR3 length is 16 residues. The ends were cut back, 5 bases at V and 0 bases at J, with 14 bases in the middle. Germline CDR1 and CDR2: SGHAT and FQNNGV. The CDR3 coding sequence is TGTGCCAGCAGCAAAAGATCAGGATATAGCAATCAGCCCCAGCATTTT. Amino acids: CASSKRSGYSNQPQHF.

There are many counts of this clonotype. The chain has TRBV12-3 or TRBV12-4 and TRBJ2-3, with 9 bases lining up with TRBD2. The CDR3 consists of 16 residues. Losses at the gene ends were 6 bases for V and 2 bases for J; bases not matched to a gene: 9. CDR3 bases: TGTGCCAGCAGACCCCAGCGGGGGGAAATCACAGATACGCAGTATTTT. Encoded protein: CASRPQRGEITDTQYF.

Many counts were recorded for this clonotype. V is TRBV4-2 and J is TRBJ2-2, with 8 bases matching TRBD1. Looked up from germline, CDR1 is LGHNA and CDR2 is YNFKEQ. The CDR3 covers 19 residues. J was trimmed by 1 base and V by 0 bases; bases with no gene match: 10. CDR3 protein: CASSQEGAWTGRNTGELFF. The DNA for the CDR3 is TGTGCCAGCAGCCAAGAAGGAGCCTGGACAGGGAGGAACACCGGGGAGCTGTTTTTT.

V gene TRBV12-3 or TRBV12-4 combines with J gene TRBJ1-2; D is ambiguous. The V end lost 1 base, the J end lost 5 bases, and 14 bases lay between the germline ends. The CDR3 sequence is 15 residues long. The CDR3 loop is CASSLDSDAFYGYTF. CDR3 nucleotides: TGTGCCAGCAGTTTAGACAGCGATGCCTTTTATGGCTACACCTTC.

This clonotype has only a few counts. This chain uses TRBV7-9 with TRBJ1-2, with TRBD1 identical over 9 bases. The CDR3 runs 14 residues. Trimming took 2 bases from V and 8 from J; bases not matched to a gene: 6. In germline, CDR1 is SEHNR, CDR2 FQNEAQ (reference sequence). CDR3: CASSLKDRGTGYTF. CDR3 bases: TGTGCCAGCAGCTTAAAAGACAGGGGGACGGGCTACACCTTC.

This clonotype showed up just a few times. The chain employs TRBV5-1 and TRBJ2-3, with 10 bases matching TRBD2. The germline gives CDR1 SGHRS, CDR2 YFSETQ. The CDR3 length is 17 residues. Trimming took 4 bases from V and 1 from J; bases not matched to a gene: 9. The CDR3 DNA sequence: TGCGCCAGCAGCACAGATGTAGCGGGGGGCCGCACAGATACGCAGTATTTT. This codes for CASSTDVAGGRTDTQYF.

In its sample, this clonotype was seen a few times. The chain has TRBV9 and TRBJ2-5; weak D call: TRBD1 (5 bases). CDR1 is SGDLS, CDR2 YYNGEE, per germline. The CDR3 consists of 13 residues. V was pared by 0 bases and J by 5 bases, with 8 bases between. The DNA of the CDR3 is TGTGCCAGCAGCGTAGGACAGAGGGAGACCCAGTACTTC. As protein: CASSVGQRETQYF.

The sample holds many counts of this clonotype. The chain joins TRBV5-1 to TRBJ1-1; TRBD1 might be the D (5 bases). CDR1 is SGHRS, CDR2 YFSETQ, per germline. Trimming took off 5 bases at V and 0 bases at J, with 17 bases between the two ends. This CDR3 is 16 amino acids long. The CDR3 spells CASSLGHGGMNTEAFF. The CDR3 DNA follows: TGCGCCAGCAGTCTAGGGCATGGGGGTATGAACACTGAAGCTTTCTTT.

The rearrangement joins TRBV2 to TRBJ2-6; D unresolved. CDR3 size: 16 residues. Germline V CDR1 and CDR2: SNHLY, FYNNEI. With 1 base removed from V and 3 bases from J, the gap between germline ends came to 10 bases. This CDR3 reads CASSEDKGNGANVLTF. The CDR3 DNA is TGTGCCAGCAGTGAAGACAAGGGAAATGGGGCCAACGTCCTGACTTTC.

This clonotype showed up just a few times. This sequence joins TRBV7-6 and TRBJ2-2; D not resolved. Germline V gene sequence: CDR1 SGHVS, CDR2 FNYEAQ. Trimming took off 5 bases at V and 1 base at J, with 8 bases between the two ends. The CDR3 has 14 residues. CDR3 amino acids: CASSDTGNTGELFF. The DNA of the CDR3 is TGTGCCAGCAGCGACACCGGGAACACCGGGGAGCTGTTTTTT.

This rearrangement joins TRBV13 to TRBJ2-3; no firm D call. V shed 5 bases and J shed 3 bases, with 15 bases lying between them. Germline CDR1 PRHDT, CDR2 FYEKMQ (reference sequence). The length of the CDR3 is 15 residues. This CDR3 is CASSLLGRITDTQYF. CDR3 coding DNA: TGTGCCAGCAGCCTCCTCGGACGGATTACAGATACGCAGTATTTT.

This chain links TRBV20-1 with TRBJ1-1; possibly TRBD1 for D (5 bases). Germline V gives CDR1 DFQATT, CDR2 SNEGSKA (reference sequence). This CDR3 has 15 amino acids. The ends were cut back, 1 base at V and 1 base at J, with 13 bases in the middle. The DNA of the CDR3 is TGCAGTGCTAGAGGGGGGAGTATTCCGAACACTGAAGCTTTCTTT. It specifies CSARGGSIPNTEAFF.

The sample holds a few counts of this clonotype. This rearrangement joins TRBV14 to TRBJ2-2; possible D gene TRBD1, 5 bases. This CDR3 comprises 20 residues. CDR1 is SGHDN and CDR2 is FVKESK in the germline V gene. V lost 0 bases and J lost 2, with 22 bases in between. In DNA form, the CDR3 reads TGTGCCAGCAGCCAAGATCAGAGACAGCCCCACGTGATAAACACCGGGGAGCTGTTTTTT. Translated, it gives CASSQDQRQPHVINTGELFF. Filled out from reference TRBV14 and TRBJ2-2, the complete variable domain reads EAGVTQFPSHSVIEKGQTVTLRCDPISGHDNLYWYRRVMGKEIKFLLHFVKESKQDESGMPNNRFLAERTGGTYSTLKVQPAELEDSGVYFCASSQDQRQPHVINTGELFFGEGSRLTVL.

This clonotype was detected only a few times. The CDR3 loop reads CASSLKDSTGELFF. DNA for the CDR3: TGTGCCAGCTCACTAAAGGACAGCACCGGGGAGCTGTTTTTT. The V gene is TRBV18, the J gene TRBJ2-2, with TRBD1 as a possible D gene (6 bases). Germline V gene data show CDR1 as KGHSH and CDR2 as LQKENI. The V end lost 4 bases, the J end lost 4 bases, and 10 bases lay between the germline ends. There are 14 residues in the CDR3.

There are a few counts of this clonotype. The V gene is TRBV29-1, the J gene TRBJ2-6; D tentatively reads TRBD1 or TRBD2 (6 bases each). V lost 4 bases, J lost 6 bases, and 13 bases lay in between. Per the germline V gene, CDR1 is SQVTM and CDR2 is ANQGSEA. The CDR3 extends over 14 amino acids. CDR3 sequence (DNA): TGCAGCGTTGTTGGGGGGCTCGAGGCCAACGTCCTGACTTTC. This gives the protein CSVVGGLEANVLTF.